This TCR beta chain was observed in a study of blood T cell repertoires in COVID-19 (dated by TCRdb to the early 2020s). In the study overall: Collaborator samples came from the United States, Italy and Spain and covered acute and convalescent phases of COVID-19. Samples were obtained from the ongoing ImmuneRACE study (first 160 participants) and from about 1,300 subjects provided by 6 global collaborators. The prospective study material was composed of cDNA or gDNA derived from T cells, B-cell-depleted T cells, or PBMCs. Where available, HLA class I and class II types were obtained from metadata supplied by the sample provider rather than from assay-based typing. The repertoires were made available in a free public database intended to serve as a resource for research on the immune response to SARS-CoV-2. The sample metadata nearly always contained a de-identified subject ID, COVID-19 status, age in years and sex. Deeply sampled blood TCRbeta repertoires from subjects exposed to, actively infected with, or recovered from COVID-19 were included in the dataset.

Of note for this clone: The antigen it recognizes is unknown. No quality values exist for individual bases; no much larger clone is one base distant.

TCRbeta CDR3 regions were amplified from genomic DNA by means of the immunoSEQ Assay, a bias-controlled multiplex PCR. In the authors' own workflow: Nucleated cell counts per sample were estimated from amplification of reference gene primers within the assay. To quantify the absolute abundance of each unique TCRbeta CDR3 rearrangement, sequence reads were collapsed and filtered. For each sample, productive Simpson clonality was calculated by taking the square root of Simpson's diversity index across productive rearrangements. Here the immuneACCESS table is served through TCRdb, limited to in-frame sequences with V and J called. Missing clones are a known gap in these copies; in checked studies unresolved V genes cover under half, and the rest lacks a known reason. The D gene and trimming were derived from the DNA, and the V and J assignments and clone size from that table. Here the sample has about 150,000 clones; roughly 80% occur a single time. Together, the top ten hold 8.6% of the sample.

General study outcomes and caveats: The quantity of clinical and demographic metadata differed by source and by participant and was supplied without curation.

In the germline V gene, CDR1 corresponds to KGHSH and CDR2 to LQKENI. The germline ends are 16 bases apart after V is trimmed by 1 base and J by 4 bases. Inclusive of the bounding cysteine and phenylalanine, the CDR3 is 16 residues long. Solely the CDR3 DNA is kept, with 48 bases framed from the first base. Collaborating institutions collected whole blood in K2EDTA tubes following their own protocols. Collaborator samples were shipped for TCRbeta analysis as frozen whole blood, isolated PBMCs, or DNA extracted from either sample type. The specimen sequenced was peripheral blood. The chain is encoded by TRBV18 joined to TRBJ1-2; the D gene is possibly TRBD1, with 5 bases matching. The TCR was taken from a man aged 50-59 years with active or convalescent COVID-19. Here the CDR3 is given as CASSPQRDRTPYGYTF. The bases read TGTGCCAGCTCACCACAGCGGGACCGGACCCCCTATGGCTACACCTTC.